This T cell receptor (beta chain) was retrieved from a study of T-cell reconstitution after alpha-beta-depleted transplantation in children. Details on this clonotype: Its specificity is unknown.

V lost 3 bases to trimming and J lost 6 bases, with 11 bases between them. The CDR3 loop spans 14 amino acids. From germline, CDR1 is SGHAT and CDR2 FQNNGV. General study findings and limits: Surviving recipient cells, namely T cells and thymic progenitors, were the source of high day-60 TCRbeta diversity in some patients. Several hundred expanded graft clones reportedly gave rise to the alpha-beta T cells present about two months after transplant.

The TCRbeta library incorporated unique molecular identifiers. Each CDR3 protein is one row after TCRdb ran MiXCR on the PCR reads. The repertoire holds 400,000 to 550,000 distinct CDR3 sequences, 10% to 13% seen once, with just over 2% in the top ten. Sequenced material: PBMCs, taken before TCRalphabeta/CD19-depleted stem cell transplant. The sequence was obtained from a child aged 2 to 15 with inherited bone marrow failure, due to receive a stem cell transplant. The chain is built from TRBV11-2 and TRBJ2-2; D unclear. CDR3 region: CASSFIGEAGELFF. The CDR3 region has the DNA TGTGCCAGCAGCTTTATCGGCGAAGCCGGGGAGCTGTTTTTT.